This T cell receptor beta chain was observed in a study of CD8 T cells in Susac syndrome. With random hexamers, reverse transcription was performed on about 0.5 to 1 ug of RNA. TCRdb itself ran the immunoSEQ multiplex PCR reads through MiXCR, one entry per CDR3 protein. The sample carries around 200,000 distinct CDR3 sequences, more than 85% recorded once. Germline V gene data show CDR1 as LNHNV and CDR2 as YYDKDF (reference sequence). This CDR3 has 18 amino acids. J gave up 2 bases and V 3 bases, and 11 bases lay outside the gene matches. Negative isolation yielded CD4+ and CD8+ T cells, and FACS enriched TEMRA cells.

The V call is TRBV15, the J call TRBJ2-3, with 10 bases identical to TRBD1. This receptor was obtained from a human donor with multiple sclerosis. The material sequenced was CD4+ T cells from PBMCs. This CDR3 reads CATSSGDRGHTYTDTQYF. CDR3 DNA sequence: TGTGCCACCAGCAGTGGGGACAGGGGACATACCTACACAGATACGCAGTATTTT.